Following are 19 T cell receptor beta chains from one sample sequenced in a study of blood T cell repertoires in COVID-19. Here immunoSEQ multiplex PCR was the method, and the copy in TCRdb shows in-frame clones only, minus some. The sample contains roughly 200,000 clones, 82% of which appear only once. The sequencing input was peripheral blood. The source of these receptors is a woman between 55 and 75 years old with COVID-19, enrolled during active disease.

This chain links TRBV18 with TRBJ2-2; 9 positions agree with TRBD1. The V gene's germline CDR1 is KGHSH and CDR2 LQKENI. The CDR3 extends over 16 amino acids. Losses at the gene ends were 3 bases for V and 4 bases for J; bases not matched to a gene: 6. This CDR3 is CASSPPGQGFTGELFF. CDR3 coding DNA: TGTGCCAGCTCACCCCCGGGACAGGGATTCACCGGGGAGCTGTTTTTT. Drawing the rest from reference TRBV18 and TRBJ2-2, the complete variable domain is NAGVMQNPRHLVRRRGQEARLRCSPMKGHSHVYWYRQLPEEGLKFMVYLQKENIIDESGMPKERFSAEFPKEGPSILRIQQVVRGDSAAYFCASSPPGQGFTGELFFGEGSRLTVL.

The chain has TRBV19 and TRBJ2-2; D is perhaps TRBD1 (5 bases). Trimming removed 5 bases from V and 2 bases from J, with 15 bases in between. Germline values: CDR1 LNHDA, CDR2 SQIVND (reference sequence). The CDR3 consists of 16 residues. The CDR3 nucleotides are TGTGCCAGTAGTTCACAGGCGATACCAAACACCGGGGAGCTGTTTTTT. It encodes CASSSQAIPNTGELFF.

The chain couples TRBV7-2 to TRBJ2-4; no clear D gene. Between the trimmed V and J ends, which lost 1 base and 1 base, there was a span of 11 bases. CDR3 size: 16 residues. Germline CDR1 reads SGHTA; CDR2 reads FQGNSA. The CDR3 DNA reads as TGTGCCAGCAGCTTAGAAATGGGCAGTGCCAAAAACATTCAGTACTTC. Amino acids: CASSLEMGSAKNIQYF.

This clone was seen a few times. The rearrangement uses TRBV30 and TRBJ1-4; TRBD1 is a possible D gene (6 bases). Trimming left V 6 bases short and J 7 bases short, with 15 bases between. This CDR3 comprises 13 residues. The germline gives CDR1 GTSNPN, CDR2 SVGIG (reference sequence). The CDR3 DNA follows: TGTGCCTGCGACAGGCAGGAAATTGAAAAACTGTTTTTT. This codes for CACDRQEIEKLFF. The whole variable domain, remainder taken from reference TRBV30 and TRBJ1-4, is SQTIHQWPATLVQPVGSPLSLECTVEGTSNPNLYWYRQAAGRGLQLLFYSVGIGQISSEVPQNLSASRPQDRQFILSSKKLLLSDSGFYLCACDRQEIEKLFFGSGTQLSVL.

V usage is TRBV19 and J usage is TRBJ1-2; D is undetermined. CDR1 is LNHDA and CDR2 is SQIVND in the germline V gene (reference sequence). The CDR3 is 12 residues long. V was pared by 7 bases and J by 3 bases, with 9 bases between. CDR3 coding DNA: TGTGCCAGTACTCGCACAGACTATGGCTACACCTTC. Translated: CASTRTDYGYTF.

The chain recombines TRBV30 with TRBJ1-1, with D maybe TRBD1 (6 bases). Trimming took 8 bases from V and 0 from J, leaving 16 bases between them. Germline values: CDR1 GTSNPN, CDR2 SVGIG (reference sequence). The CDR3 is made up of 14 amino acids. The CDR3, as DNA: TGTGCCGTAACACCGGGACATTTGAACACTGAAGCTTTCTTT. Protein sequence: CAVTPGHLNTEAFF.

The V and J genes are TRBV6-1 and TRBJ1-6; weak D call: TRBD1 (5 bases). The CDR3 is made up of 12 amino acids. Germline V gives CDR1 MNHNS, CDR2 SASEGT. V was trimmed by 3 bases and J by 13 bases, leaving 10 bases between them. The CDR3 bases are TGTGCCAGCAGTGAGACAGTTGGTCCCCTCCACTTT. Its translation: CASSETVGPLHF.

CDR3 residues: CASSEGEGSYFATNEKLFF. The CDR3 DNA is TGTGCCAGCAGTGAAGGAGAGGGCAGTTACTTTGCAACTAATGAAAAACTGTTTTTT. The rearrangement links TRBV6-1 to TRBJ1-4, with no clear D. This CDR3 spans 19 amino acids. The germline V gene has CDR1 MNHNS and CDR2 SASEGT. Trimming took off 1 base at V and 0 bases at J, with 18 bases between the two ends.

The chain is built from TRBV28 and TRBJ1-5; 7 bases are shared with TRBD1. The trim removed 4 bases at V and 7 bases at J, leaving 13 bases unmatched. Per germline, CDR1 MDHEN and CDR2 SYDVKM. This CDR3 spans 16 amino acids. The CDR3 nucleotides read TGTGCCAGCAGTTCCCCCGGACAGGTCATAGGGCAGCCCCAGCATTTT. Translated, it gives CASSSPGQVIGQPQHF. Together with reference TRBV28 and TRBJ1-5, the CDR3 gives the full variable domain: DVKVTQSSRYLVKRTGEKVFLECVQDMDHENMFWYRQDPGLGLRLIYFSYDVKMKEKGDIPEGYSVSREKKERFSLILESASTNQTSMYLCASSSPGQVIGQPQHFGDGTRLSIL.

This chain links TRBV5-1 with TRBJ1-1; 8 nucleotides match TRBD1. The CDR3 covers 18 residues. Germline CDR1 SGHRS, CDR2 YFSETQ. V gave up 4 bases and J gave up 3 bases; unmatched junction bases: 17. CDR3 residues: CASSGGLANRGKDTEAFF. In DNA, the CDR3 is TGCGCCAGCAGCGGAGGATTGGCGAACAGGGGGAAGGACACTGAAGCTTTCTTT.

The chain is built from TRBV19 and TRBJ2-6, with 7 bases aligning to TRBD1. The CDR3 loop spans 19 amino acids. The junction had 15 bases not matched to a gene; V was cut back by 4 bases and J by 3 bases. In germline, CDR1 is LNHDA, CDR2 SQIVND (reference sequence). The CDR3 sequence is CASSTPRTGRGVGANVLTF. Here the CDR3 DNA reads TGTGCCAGTAGTACCCCCCGGACAGGACGGGGCGTTGGGGCCAACGTCCTGACTTTC.

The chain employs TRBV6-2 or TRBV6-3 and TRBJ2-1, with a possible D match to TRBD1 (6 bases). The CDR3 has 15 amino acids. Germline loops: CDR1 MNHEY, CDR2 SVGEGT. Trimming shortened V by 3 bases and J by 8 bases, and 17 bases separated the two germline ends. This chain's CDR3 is CASSYAGTISHEQFF. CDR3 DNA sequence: TGTGCCAGCAGTTATGCCGGGACAATTTCGCATGAGCAGTTCTTC.

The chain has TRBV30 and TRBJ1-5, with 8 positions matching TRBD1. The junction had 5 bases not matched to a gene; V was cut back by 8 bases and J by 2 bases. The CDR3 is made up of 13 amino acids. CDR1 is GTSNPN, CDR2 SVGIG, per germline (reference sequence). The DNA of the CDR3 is TGTGCCACGGACAGGGCCGGCAATCAGCCCCAGCATTTT. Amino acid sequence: CATDRAGNQPQHF.

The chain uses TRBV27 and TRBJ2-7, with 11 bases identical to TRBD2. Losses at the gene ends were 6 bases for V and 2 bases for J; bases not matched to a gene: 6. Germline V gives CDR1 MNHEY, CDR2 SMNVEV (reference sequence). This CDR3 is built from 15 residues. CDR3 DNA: TGTGCCAGCAGAGTCACTAGCGGGAGCACCTACGAGCAGTACTTC. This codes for CASRVTSGSTYEQYF.

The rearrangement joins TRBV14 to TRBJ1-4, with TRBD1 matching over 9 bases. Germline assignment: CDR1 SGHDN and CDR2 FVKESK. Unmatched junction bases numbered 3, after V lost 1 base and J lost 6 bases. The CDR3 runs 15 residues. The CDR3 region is CASSQAGTGYEKLFF. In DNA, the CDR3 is TGTGCCAGCAGCCAAGCCGGGACAGGGTATGAAAAACTGTTTTTT.

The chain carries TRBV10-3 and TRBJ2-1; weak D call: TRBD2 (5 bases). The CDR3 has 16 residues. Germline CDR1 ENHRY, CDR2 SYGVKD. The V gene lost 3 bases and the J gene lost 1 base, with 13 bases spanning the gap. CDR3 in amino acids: CAISDTFRGSYNEQFF. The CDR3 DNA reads TGTGCCATCAGTGACACATTCCGGGGTTCCTACAATGAGCAGTTCTTC.

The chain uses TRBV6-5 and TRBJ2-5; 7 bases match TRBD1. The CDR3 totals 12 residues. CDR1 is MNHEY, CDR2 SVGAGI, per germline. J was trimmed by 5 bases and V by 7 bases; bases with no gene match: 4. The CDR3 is CASIPRGETQYF. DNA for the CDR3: TGTGCCAGCATCCCCAGGGGGGAGACCCAGTACTTC.

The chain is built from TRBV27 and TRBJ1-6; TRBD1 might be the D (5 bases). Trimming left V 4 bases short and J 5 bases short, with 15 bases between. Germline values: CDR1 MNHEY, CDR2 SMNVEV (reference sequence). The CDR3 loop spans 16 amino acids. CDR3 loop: CASSSLTAPHNSPLHF. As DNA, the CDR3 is TGTGCCAGCAGTTCATTGACAGCCCCCCATAATTCACCCCTCCACTTT.

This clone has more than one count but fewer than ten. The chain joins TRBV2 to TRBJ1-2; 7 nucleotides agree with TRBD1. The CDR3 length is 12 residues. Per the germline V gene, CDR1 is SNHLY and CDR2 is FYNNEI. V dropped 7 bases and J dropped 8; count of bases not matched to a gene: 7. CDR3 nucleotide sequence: TGTGCCAGCACGGTAGGGGGCCTGGGCTACACCTTC. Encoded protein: CASTVGGLGYTF.